What follows are 16 T cell receptor beta chains derived from one specimen sequenced in a study of T cells after yellow fever vaccination. TCRdb passed the 5' RACE reads through MiXCR, listing each CDR3 protein once. The sample carries roughly 340,000 distinct CDR3 sequences, about 9.5% recorded once. This specimen was PBMCs, taken on the day of the first yellow fever vaccination. Receptors originate from a man between 18 and 29 years old who received the YFV17D yellow fever vaccine.

CDR3 residues: CASSYSTASGYGYTF. CDR3 DNA: TGTGCCAGCAGTTACTCTACCGCGAGCGGTTATGGCTACACCTTC. The gene calls are TRBV6-5 and TRBJ1-2; D remains unclear. Germline V gene sequence: CDR1 MNHEY, CDR2 SVGAGI. The V gene lost 0 bases and the J gene lost 5 bases, with 13 bases spanning the gap. The CDR3 has 15 residues.

The V call is TRBV5-1, the J call TRBJ2-3, with 13 bases matching TRBD2. The CDR3 sequence is 17 residues long. The V segment lost 0 bases and the J segment 2 bases; nucleotides outside the gene matches: 3. The germline gives CDR1 SGHRS, CDR2 YFSETQ. In DNA form, the CDR3 reads TGCGCCAGCAGCTTGGTGACTAGCGGGGGGTACACAGATACGCAGTATTTT. Its translation: CASSLVTSGGYTDTQYF. Based on the CDR3 plus reference TRBV5-1 and TRBJ2-3, the full variable domain is KAGVTQTPRYLIKTRGQQVTLSCSPISGHRSVSWYQQTPGQGLQFLFEYFSETQRNKGNFPGRFSGRQFSNSRSEMNVSTLELGDSALYLCASSLVTSGGYTDTQYFGPGTRLTVL.

This clonotype was counted between two and nine times. The chain carries TRBV6-5 and TRBJ2-1; D uncertain. The CDR3 covers 15 residues. V gave up 2 bases and J gave up 8 bases, with 16 bases separating them. CDR1 is MNHEY, CDR2 SVGAGI, per germline. DNA of the CDR3: TGTGCCAGCAGTTACGAAGGGCCGGGCCACGATGAGCAGTTCTTC. Its translation is CASSYEGPGHDEQFF.

This clonotype was detected only a few times. The chain carries TRBV11-2 and TRBJ2-2, with 7 nucleotides matching TRBD1. Germline trimming cut 5 bases from V and 0 bases from J; bases unmatched to any gene: 6. The CDR3 consists of 16 residues. The germline gives CDR1 SGHAT, CDR2 FQNNGV. CDR3 amino acids: CASSAYRGSNTGELFF. Here the CDR3 DNA reads TGTGCCAGCAGCGCCTACAGGGGTTCGAACACCGGGGAGCTGTTTTTT.

J is TRBJ1-1 and V is TRBV7-9; unclear D gene. The CDR3 runs to 14 residues. CDR1 is SEHNR and CDR2 is FQNEAQ in the germline V gene (reference sequence). Trimming took 8 bases from V and 9 from J, leaving 22 bases between them. The CDR3 bases are TGTGCCAGCCCCGGACCCTTGAGTCGGCATCAAGCTTTCTTT. It is translated as CASPGPLSRHQAFF. Using reference TRBV7-9 and TRBJ1-1 for the parts outside the CDR3, the full variable domain is DTGVSQNPRHKITKRGQNVTFRCDPISEHNRLYWYRQTLGQGPEFLTYFQNEAQLEKSRLLSDRFSAERPKGSFSTLEIQRTEQGDSAMYLCASPGPLSRHQAFFGQGTRLTVV.

In its sample, this clonotype was seen many times. The chain joins TRBV5-1 to TRBJ2-3; TRBD1 agrees at 7 bases. This CDR3 comprises 14 residues. Germline-derived CDR1 and CDR2 are SGHRS and YFSETQ. Unmatched junction bases numbered 6, after V lost 2 bases and J lost 6 bases. The CDR3 nucleotides read TGCGCCAGCAGCTTTGACAGGGTTTGGGATACGCAGTATTTT. Protein: CASSFDRVWDTQYF.

This clonotype was recorded at least ten times. The chain combines TRBV5-1 with TRBJ1-1; 7 nucleotides line up with TRBD1. Germline values: CDR1 SGHRS, CDR2 YFSETQ. With 2 bases clipped from V and 2 bases from J, the junction kept 12 bases outside the gene matches. This CDR3 is 17 amino acids long. CDR3 in amino acids: CASSLWAQGEDNTEAFF. For the CDR3, the DNA is TGCGCCAGCAGCTTATGGGCTCAGGGGGAAGATAACACTGAAGCTTTCTTT.

This clonotype appeared a few times. V and J are TRBV4-1 and TRBJ2-5, with 11 bases fitting TRBD2. Germline assignment: CDR1 MGHRA and CDR2 YSYEKL. Germline trimming cut 1 base from V and 2 bases from J; bases unmatched to any gene: 3. This CDR3 is 16 amino acids long. In nucleotides, the CDR3 is TGCGCCAGCAGCCAAGGTAGCGGGGGGGCTCAAGAGACCCAGTACTTC. Protein product: CASSQGSGGAQETQYF.

This clonotype occurred a few times. V gene TRBV19 combines with J gene TRBJ1-1; 7 bases are a match to TRBD1. The CDR3 is 15 residues long. Germline loops: CDR1 LNHDA, CDR2 SQIVND (reference sequence). J lost 3 bases, V lost 5 bases, and 9 bases had no gene match. The CDR3 here is CASSPLRGLHTEAFF. The CDR3 DNA reads as TGTGCCAGTAGTCCCTTGAGGGGGCTGCACACTGAAGCTTTCTTT.

This clonotype was counted between two and nine times. The chain uses TRBV5-1 and TRBJ2-2, with D perhaps matching TRBD1 (6 bases). CDR1 and CDR2 from the germline V gene are SGHRS and YFSETQ. The CDR3 totals 14 residues. Trimming left V 4 bases short and J 6 bases short, with 13 bases between. Here the CDR3 reads CASSQLQGPGELFF. CDR3 DNA sequence: TGCGCCAGCAGCCAACTACAGGGACCCGGGGAGCTGTTTTTT.

The chain uses TRBV5-1 and TRBJ1-6; 9 positions agree with TRBD1. This CDR3 region has 15 residues. The junction had 6 bases not matched to a gene; V was cut back by 0 bases and J by 11 bases. Germline V gene lookup returns CDR1 SGHRS and CDR2 YFSETQ. CDR3 protein: CASSLGDRARAPLHF. The CDR3 DNA sequence: TGCGCCAGCAGCTTGGGGGACAGGGCGCGAGCACCCCTCCACTTT.

This clonotype was picked up a small number of times. The gene calls are TRBV10-3 and TRBJ1-2; unclear D gene. Germline V CDR1 and CDR2: ENHRY, SYGVKD. V was cut by 4 bases and J by 8 bases, with 14 bases left in between. CDR3 length: 13 residues. CDR3 residues: CAISGDGYGGYTF. The CDR3 nucleotides are TGTGCCATCAGTGGGGATGGTTATGGCGGCTACACCTTC.

This clonotype was counted only a few times. The chain couples TRBV27 to TRBJ1-1; possible D gene TRBD1, 5 bases. Germline CDR1 and CDR2: MNHEY and SMNVEV (reference sequence). V lost 2 bases and J 1 base, leaving 11 bases between the germline ends. This CDR3 comprises 15 residues. In DNA form, the CDR3 reads TGTGCCAGCAGTTTAATGGGACCGACGAACACTGAAGCTTTCTTT. Its translation: CASSLMGPTNTEAFF.

This clonotype was picked up a small number of times. This rearrangement joins TRBV9 to TRBJ2-5; 7 nucleotides match TRBD1. After removal of 0 bases from V and 2 bases from J, the junction contained 4 bases not matched to a gene. This CDR3 contains 15 residues. In germline, CDR1 is SGDLS, CDR2 YYNGEE. This CDR3 reads CASSVAARGQETQYF. DNA of the CDR3: TGTGCCAGCAGCGTAGCTGCCAGGGGGCAAGAGACCCAGTACTTC.

This clonotype was counted ten times or more. The chain links TRBV10-3 to TRBJ2-7; weak D call: TRBD1 (6 bases). Germline V gene sequence: CDR1 ENHRY, CDR2 SYGVKD. The V and J ends lost 3 bases and 1 base respectively, with 7 bases between them. The CDR3 consists of 13 residues. The CDR3 reads CAISEGGSYEQYV. The CDR3 DNA is TGTGCCATCAGTGAAGGGGGATCCTACGAGCAGTACGTC.

There are a few counts of this clonotype. DNA of the CDR3: TGCAGCGGCTCCGGGACAGGAGGGAACAATGAGCAGTTCTTC. Translating it yields CSGSGTGGNNEQFF. The V gene is TRBV29-1, the J gene TRBJ2-1; 8 bases map to TRBD1. With V trimmed by 7 bases and J by 5 bases, 10 bases remained unmatched. The germline V gene encodes CDR1 SQVTM and CDR2 ANQGSEA. This CDR3 region has 14 residues.